This T cell receptor (beta chain) is from a study of T cell repertoires in cytomegalovirus infection. Study outcomes and limitations: Carriage of CMV together with the relevant HLA was identifiable through cumulative public TCR beta family frequency.

TCRdb reprocessed the reads via MiXCR and lists one record per CDR3 protein. The sample yields some 900,000 distinct CDR3 sequences, around a third seen once. The CDR3 runs 14 residues. Germline V gives CDR1 LNHDA, CDR2 SQIVND (reference sequence). Trimming cost V 6 bases and J 8 bases, with 19 bases left between them. About this clonotype itself: The antigen is unknown.

The TCR sequence derives from a human donor in good health (CMV status not recorded). Some clones in this sample may be carry-over from other donors' samples. The material was cultured CD8+ T cells from PBMCs, obtained from culture after CMV antigen stimulation. The chain combines TRBV19 with TRBJ1-2, with D unclear. Here the CDR3 reads CASSNLGGVDGYTF. DNA of the CDR3: TGTGCCAGTAGCAACCTCGGCGGGGTGGACGGCTACACCTTC.